The next 26 T cell receptor beta chains were all read from a single sample in a study of cytomegalovirus exposure and HLA in healthy donors. PCR employed 60 Vbeta and 13 Jbeta primers. TCRdb's table, derived via immunoSEQ multiplex PCR, lists solely in-frame clones and lacks some. Here the sample spans just over 25,000 clones, around 64% being singletons. Sequencing was done on a sample of PBMCs. Receptors originate from a woman between 45 and 65 years old in good health and CMV-seronegative.

The chain couples TRBV5-1 to TRBJ2-1, with 7 bases identical to TRBD1. This CDR3 is built from 14 residues. Germline trimming cut 8 bases from V and 3 bases from J; bases unmatched to any gene: 8. CDR1 is SGHRS and CDR2 is YFSETQ in the germline V gene. The CDR3 protein is CASFSGQDYNEQFF. CDR3 nucleotides: TGCGCCAGTTTTTCCGGACAGGACTACAATGAGCAGTTCTTC.

This chain uses TRBV4-1 with TRBJ2-1, with a tentative D call TRBD2 (5 bases). The CDR3 runs 15 residues. V lost 6 bases and J lost 4, with 16 bases in between. Germline CDR1 MGHRA, CDR2 YSYEKL. The CDR3 region is CASSQNGGLYNEQFF. The CDR3, as DNA: TGCGCCAGCAGTCAAAACGGCGGGCTATACAATGAGCAGTTCTTC.

This chain links TRBV13 with TRBJ2-1; no definite D call. The germline gives CDR1 PRHDT, CDR2 FYEKMQ (reference sequence). The CDR3 totals 14 residues. Trimming took 5 bases from V and 0 from J, leaving 8 bases between them. The CDR3 region is CASSLGSSYNEQFF. CDR3 nucleotide sequence: TGTGCCAGCAGCCTCGGTAGCTCCTACAATGAGCAGTTCTTC.

The chain joins TRBV5-1 to TRBJ1-2; 7 nucleotides agree with TRBD1. The CDR3 consists of 13 residues. V was clipped by 2 bases and J by 8 bases; unmatched bases: 6. CDR1 is SGHRS, CDR2 YFSETQ, per germline. The CDR3 nucleotides read TGCGCCAGCAGCTTAGGGGGCGCGGAAGGCTACACCTTC. It encodes CASSLGGAEGYTF.

This clone was seen a single time. V is TRBV7-6 and J is TRBJ1-1, with D perhaps TRBD1 (6 bases). Looked up from germline, CDR1 is SGHVS and CDR2 is FNYEAQ. The V gene lost 3 bases and the J gene lost 1 base, with 12 bases spanning the gap. This CDR3 is built from 15 residues. Here the CDR3 reads CASSLFGGPNTEAFF. The CDR3 DNA sequence: TGTGCCAGCAGCTTGTTTGGGGGCCCGAACACTGAAGCTTTCTTT. The full variable domain, with the rest looked up from reference TRBV7-6 and TRBJ1-1, is GAGVSQSPRYKVTKRGQDVALRCDPISGHVSLYWYRQALGQGPEFLTYFNYEAQQDKSGLPNDRFSAERPEGSISTLTIQRTEQRDSAMYRCASSLFGGPNTEAFFGQGTRLTVV.

The chain is built from TRBV5-1 and TRBJ1-1, with D possibly matching TRBD1 (6 bases). The ends were cut back, 7 bases at V and 1 base at J, with 11 bases in the middle. Germline CDR1 and CDR2: SGHRS and YFSETQ. This CDR3 comprises 13 residues. CDR3 nucleotide sequence: TGCGCCAGCCACAGGACAGCGAACACTGAAGCTTTCTTT. Its protein product is CASHRTANTEAFF.

The V gene is TRBV12-5, the J gene TRBJ2-1; 9 nucleotides match TRBD2. Germline assignment: CDR1 LGHNT and CDR2 FRNRAP. V trimming: 0 bases; J trimming: 8 bases; junction bases outside the gene matches: 11. CDR3 length equals 17 residues. The CDR3 is CASGLVVGGTSSHEQFF. CDR3 DNA: TGTGCTAGTGGTTTGGTGGTCGGCGGGACTAGCTCCCATGAGCAGTTCTTC.

The chain uses TRBV27 and TRBJ1-5; D not resolved. The CDR3 is 13 residues long. Germline V gene sequence: CDR1 MNHEY, CDR2 SMNVEV (reference sequence). Trimming cost V 7 bases and J 9 bases, with 16 bases left between them. The DNA for the CDR3 is TGTGCCAGCAAGCCTCTCTCGGAGGGGCCCCAGCATTTT. Protein sequence: CASKPLSEGPQHF.

Only a few counts were recorded for this clone. The chain combines TRBV6-5 with TRBJ2-2; no clear D gene. CDR3 length: 11 amino acids. CDR1 and CDR2 (germline): MNHEY, SVGAGI. V was pared by 2 bases and J by 7 bases, with 2 bases between. Written as DNA, the CDR3 is TGTGCCAGCAGTTACCTCGGGGAGCTGTTTTTT. Protein: CASSYLGELFF.

The rearrangement uses TRBV29-1 and TRBJ1-2; D not certain. The V gene's germline CDR1 is SQVTM and CDR2 ANQGSEA. CDR3 size: 12 residues. Trimming took off 2 bases at V and 5 bases at J, with 9 bases between the two ends. In DNA form, the CDR3 reads TGCAGCGTTGAACGGGTGGATTATGGCTACACCTTC. Its protein product is CSVERVDYGYTF.

The chain recombines TRBV15 with TRBJ2-5; the D gene is possibly TRBD2 (5 bases). V was shortened by 0 bases and J by 2 bases, with 7 bases between the two germline ends. Germline values: CDR1 LNHNV, CDR2 YYDKDF (reference sequence). The CDR3 sequence is 14 residues long. The CDR3 DNA reads as TGTGCCACCAGCAGAGATCGGGGTCAAGAGACCCAGTACTTC. This codes for CATSRDRGQETQYF.

The V and J genes are TRBV5-1 and TRBJ1-2, with unresolved D. CDR1 is SGHRS, CDR2 YFSETQ, per germline. This CDR3 is 15 amino acids long. V lost 6 bases and J lost 0, with 15 bases in between. DNA for the CDR3: TGCGCCAGCACTGGAGGAGCAGGACCTAACTATGGCTACACCTTC. Translation gives CASTGGAGPNYGYTF.

The chain links TRBV5-1 to TRBJ2-1; no clear D. CDR3 size: 12 residues. CDR1 SGHRS and CDR2 YFSETQ come from the germline V gene. The V end lost 5 bases, the J end lost 4 bases, and 7 bases lay between the germline ends. The CDR3 sequence: CASSVRYNEQFF. As DNA, the CDR3 is TGCGCCAGCAGTGTGCGGTACAATGAGCAGTTCTTC.

The chain couples TRBV9 to TRBJ1-2; a weak D match, TRBD1 (5 bases). The CDR3 extends over 13 amino acids. The germline V gene has CDR1 SGDLS and CDR2 YYNGEE. The V gene lost 0 bases and the J gene lost 4 bases, with 7 bases spanning the gap. CDR3 nucleotides: TGTGCCAGCAGCGTAGCTCAGGGCTATGGCTACACCTTC. Translated: CASSVAQGYGYTF.

The chain couples TRBV6-6 to TRBJ2-7; 8 bases are shared with TRBD1. This CDR3 comprises 14 residues. Losses at the gene ends were 5 bases for V and 3 bases for J; bases not matched to a gene: 6. CDR1 MNHNY and CDR2 SVGAGI come from the germline V gene (reference sequence). The CDR3 reads CASSPRQGSYEQYF. As DNA, the CDR3 is TGTGCCAGCAGTCCCAGACAGGGGAGCTACGAGCAGTACTTC.

In its sample, this clone was seen a few times. The chain uses TRBV10-1 and TRBJ1-5; D perhaps matches TRBD1 (5 bases). The length of the CDR3 is 12 residues. Germline V lookup: CDR1 WNHNN, CDR2 SYGVQD (reference sequence). V lost 8 bases and J 5 bases, leaving 10 bases between the germline ends. CDR3 protein: CASGAGYQPQHF. As DNA, the CDR3 is TGCGCCAGCGGGGCAGGCTATCAGCCCCAGCATTTT.

This chain links TRBV7-2 with TRBJ1-5; D might be TRBD1 (6 bases). The CDR3 runs to 13 residues. Germline assignment: CDR1 SGHTA and CDR2 FQGNSA. V was pared by 4 bases and J by 2 bases, with 6 bases between. The CDR3 sequence is CASSYRGNQPQHF. The CDR3 region has the DNA TGTGCCAGCAGCTACAGGGGCAATCAGCCCCAGCATTTT.

The chain couples TRBV19 to TRBJ1-2; D is perhaps TRBD1 (5 bases). Germline CDR1 reads LNHDA; CDR2 reads SQIVND (reference sequence). Trimming cost V 3 bases and J 7 bases, with 12 bases left between them. The CDR3 has 13 residues. CDR3 bases: TGTGCCAGTAGTATTAAGGGGAATATTGGCTACACCTTC. It codes for CASSIKGNIGYTF.

This sequence joins TRBV28 and TRBJ1-2; 8 nucleotides agree with TRBD1. V gave up 3 bases and J gave up 4 bases; unmatched junction bases: 1. Germline V gene lookup returns CDR1 MDHEN and CDR2 SYDVKM. This CDR3 has 13 residues. The CDR3 region has the DNA TGTGCCAGCAGTTTGACAGGGGTCTATGGCTACACCTTC. Its protein product is CASSLTGVYGYTF.

This clone turned up a few times. A read error may produce the germline difference seen at one junction end. V and J are TRBV6-1 and TRBJ2-3; 10 bases align to TRBD2. Germline loops: CDR1 MNHNS, CDR2 SASEGT. The CDR3 is 16 residues long. This CDR3 is CASREASGSPTDTQYF. In DNA, the CDR3 is TGTGCCAGCAGGGAAGCTAGCGGGAGTCCCACAGATACGCAGTATTTT.

This CDR3 reads CASSSSQGSSYNEQFF. The DNA of the CDR3 is TGTGCCAGCAGCTCGTCACAGGGAAGCTCCTACAATGAGCAGTTCTTC. The chain joins TRBV5-4 to TRBJ2-1; D perhaps matches TRBD1 (6 bases). The CDR3 totals 16 residues. Germline assignment: CDR1 SGHNT and CDR2 YYREEE (reference sequence). V was clipped by 3 bases and J by 0 bases, with 13 bases between them.

The rearrangement uses TRBV6-5 and TRBJ1-1; perhaps TRBD1 as D (5 bases). Trimming pared 10 bases from V and 0 bases from J, leaving 18 bases between. The CDR3 totals 15 residues. The germline CDR1 and CDR2 sequences are MNHEY and SVGAGI. DNA for the CDR3: TGTGCCACCCAATCCCCGCGGGGGTTGAACACTGAAGCTTTCTTT. The encoded protein is CATQSPRGLNTEAFF.

The chain employs TRBV7-8 and TRBJ2-1; D uncertain. This CDR3 region has 15 residues. The V end was cut by 3 bases, the J end by 5 bases, with 14 bases between. Germline loops: CDR1 SGHVS, CDR2 FQNEAQ. CDR3 protein: CASSLQPIEDNEQFF. The CDR3 coding sequence is TGTGCCAGCAGCTTGCAGCCAATCGAGGACAATGAGCAGTTCTTC.

The chain employs TRBV6-4 and TRBJ1-6, with unresolved D. V lost 5 bases to trimming and J lost 14 bases, with 19 bases between them. Germline V CDR1 and CDR2: MRHNA, SNTAGT. The CDR3 loop spans 14 amino acids. This chain's CDR3 is CASSQDPSEGSLHF. DNA of the CDR3: TGTGCCAGCAGTCAGGACCCGAGTGAGGGTTCCCTCCACTTT.

This chain joins TRBV7-9 and TRBJ2-7; 7 bases line up with TRBD1. The CDR3 contains 15 residues. The trim removed 10 bases at V and 0 bases at J, leaving 12 bases unmatched. From germline, CDR1 is SEHNR and CDR2 FQNEAQ (reference sequence). CDR3 residues: CAIQMPGTASYEQYF. In DNA, the CDR3 is TGTGCCATCCAAATGCCCGGGACAGCCTCCTACGAGCAGTACTTC.

Here the CDR3 DNA reads TGCAGCGTTAAACAGGGGTCGGACATTCAGTACTTC. Its protein is CSVKQGSDIQYF. The rearrangement uses TRBV29-1 and TRBJ2-4; 7 bases line up with TRBD1. The germline CDR1 and CDR2 sequences are SQVTM and ANQGSEA. The CDR3 sequence is 12 residues long. V gave up 5 bases and J gave up 8 bases; unmatched junction bases: 6.